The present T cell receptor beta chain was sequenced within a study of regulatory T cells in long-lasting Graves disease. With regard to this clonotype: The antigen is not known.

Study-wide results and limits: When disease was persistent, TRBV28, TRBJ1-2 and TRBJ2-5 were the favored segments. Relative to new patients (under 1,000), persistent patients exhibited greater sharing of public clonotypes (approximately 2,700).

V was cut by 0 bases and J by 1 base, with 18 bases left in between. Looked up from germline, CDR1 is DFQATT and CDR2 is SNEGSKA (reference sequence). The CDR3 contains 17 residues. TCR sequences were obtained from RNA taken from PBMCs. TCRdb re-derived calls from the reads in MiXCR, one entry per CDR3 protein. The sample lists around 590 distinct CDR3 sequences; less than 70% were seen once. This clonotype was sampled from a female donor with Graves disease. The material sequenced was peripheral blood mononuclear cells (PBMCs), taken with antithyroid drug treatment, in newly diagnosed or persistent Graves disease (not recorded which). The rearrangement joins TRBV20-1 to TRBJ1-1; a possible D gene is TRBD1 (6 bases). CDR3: CSARDRSGAHPNTEAFF. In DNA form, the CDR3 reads TGCAGTGCTAGAGATCGGTCGGGGGCCCATCCGAACACTGAAGCTTTCTTT.